This T cell receptor (beta chain) was recovered during a study of long-term antiretroviral therapy in people with HIV. Researchers ran immunoSEQ v3.0 at survey level. The data were produced by immunoSEQ multiplex PCR, yet TCRdb's version contains in-frame clones alone and is incomplete. The table includes 30,000 to 40,000 clones, about four fifths detected once. V was pared by 2 bases and J by 3 bases, with 11 bases of the junction left unmatched. Germline V gene sequence: CDR1 MDHEN, CDR2 SYDVKM. This CDR3 spans 18 amino acids. Here the sequenced sample was unsorted PBMCs, taken 0.4 years before starting antiretroviral therapy. The source of this sequence is a man between 18 and 35 years old with HIV. The chain carries TRBV28 and TRBJ2-5, with 11 bases lining up with TRBD2. The CDR3 nucleotides read TGTGCCAGCAGTTTACCCCGTGGGACTAGCGGTAGGGAAGAGACCCAGTACTTC. Its protein product is CASSLPRGTSGREETQYF.